Below, 25 T cell receptor beta chains from the same sample are listed, as sequenced in a study of cytomegalovirus exposure and HLA in healthy donors. The PCR made use of 60 Vbeta and 13 Jbeta primers. Assay: immunoSEQ multiplex PCR; the TCRdb copy retains only in-frame clones and omits some. The table shows 78,000 or so clones, with roughly 84% occurring only once. Source material: PBMCs. These receptors came from a woman between 50 and 59 years old in good health and CMV-seronegative.

The chain uses TRBV6-1 and TRBJ2-4; D not resolved. The germline gives CDR1 MNHNS, CDR2 SASEGT. The germline V and J ends were trimmed by 1 base and 3 bases, with 7 bases remaining between them. This CDR3 is built from 14 residues. The CDR3 is CASSEVTVKNIQYF. As DNA, the CDR3 is TGTGCCAGCAGTGAAGTAACAGTCAAAAACATTCAGTACTTC.

The chain uses TRBV7-3 and TRBJ2-1; TRBD2 matches at 8 bases. This CDR3 has 18 residues. Germline loops: CDR1 SGHTA, CDR2 FQGTGA. The trim removed 5 bases at V and 7 bases at J, leaving 19 bases unmatched. The CDR3 is CASSLNPTGTSRSNEQFF. CDR3 sequence (DNA): TGTGCCAGCAGCCTCAACCCCACGGGGACTAGTCGGTCGAATGAGCAGTTCTTC.

This chain links TRBV10-3 with TRBJ1-5; D not certain. The V gene lost 5 bases and the J gene lost 4 bases, with 15 bases spanning the gap. The CDR3 is 15 amino acids. Germline CDR1 and CDR2: ENHRY and SYGVKD. The CDR3, as DNA: TGTGCCATCAGTATGTCAGGTGAGAGTAATCAGCCCCAGCATTTT. Amino acid sequence: CAISMSGESNQPQHF.

The V call is TRBV11-2, the J call TRBJ1-1; D ambiguous. V lost 0 bases and J 1 base, leaving 9 bases between the germline ends. This CDR3 is built from 15 residues. Germline V gene data show CDR1 as SGHAT and CDR2 as FQNNGV. The CDR3 loop reads CASSLDRRSNTEAFF. In nucleotides, the CDR3 is TGTGCCAGCAGCTTAGATCGGCGGTCGAACACTGAAGCTTTCTTT.

The chain combines TRBV30 with TRBJ2-3; maybe TRBD2 (5 bases). V lost 1 base and J lost 0, with 11 bases in between. The CDR3 is made up of 15 amino acids. Germline CDR1 is GTSNPN and CDR2 is SVGIG (reference sequence). The CDR3 nucleotides are TGTGCCTGGAGTGGCAGCGGCCTTAGCACAGATACGCAGTATTTT. Its protein product is CAWSGSGLSTDTQYF.

This sequence joins TRBV28 and TRBJ1-2; the match to TRBD1 covers 11 bases. V shed 5 bases, J shed 3 bases, and the junction held 5 bases outside the gene matches. CDR3 size: 15 residues. Germline V lookup: CDR1 MDHEN, CDR2 SYDVKM. CDR3 bases: TGTGCCAGCAGTCCCCGGACAGGGGGCTACTATGGCTACACCTTC. Residues: CASSPRTGGYYGYTF.

V usage is TRBV4-2 and J usage is TRBJ1-4; the D gene is possibly TRBD1 (5 bases). CDR3 length equals 17 residues. Germline V gene sequence: CDR1 LGHNA, CDR2 YNFKEQ. Trimming shortened V by 0 bases and J by 0 bases, and 11 bases separated the two germline ends. The CDR3 DNA reads TGTGCCAGCAGCCAAGAGGGGACTATTGCAACTAATGAAAAACTGTTTTTT. It is translated as CASSQEGTIATNEKLFF.

This clone was counted once. This sequence joins TRBV6-1 and TRBJ1-1; 10 bases agree with TRBD1. After removal of 0 bases from V and 10 bases from J, the junction contained 8 bases not matched to a gene. The CDR3 is 15 residues long. Germline-derived CDR1 and CDR2 are MNHNS and SASEGT. CDR3 in DNA: TGTGCCAGCAGTGAAGCAGGGACAGGGGCGTCTTCAGCTTTCTTT. It translates to CASSEAGTGASSAFF.

The rearrangement links TRBV5-1 to TRBJ1-2; 7 positions agree with TRBD1. Trimming took 4 bases from V and 1 from J; bases not matched to a gene: 10. The CDR3 extends over 16 amino acids. Looked up from germline, CDR1 is SGHRS and CDR2 is YFSETQ. CDR3 DNA: TGCGCCAGCAGCGCAGGGGGACAGCCCTATAACTATGGCTACACCTTC. It encodes CASSAGGQPYNYGYTF.

The chain is built from TRBV18 and TRBJ2-7; D is undetermined. CDR1 and CDR2 (germline): KGHSH, LQKENI. The CDR3 has 13 residues. Trimming left V 0 bases short and J 4 bases short, with 7 bases between. CDR3 DNA sequence: TGTGCCAGCTCACCACCGCCGAGATACGAGCAGTACTTC. Its protein product is CASSPPPRYEQYF. Full variable domain (outside the CDR3, taken from reference TRBV18 and TRBJ2-7): NAGVMQNPRHLVRRRGQEARLRCSPMKGHSHVYWYRQLPEEGLKFMVYLQKENIIDESGMPKERFSAEFPKEGPSILRIQQVVRGDSAAYFCASSPPPRYEQYFGPGTRLTVT.

The rearrangement uses TRBV5-1 and TRBJ2-2; D is undetermined. Germline CDR1 reads SGHRS; CDR2 reads YFSETQ. This CDR3 is built from 15 residues. V lost 0 bases and J lost 0, with 6 bases in between. For the CDR3, the DNA is TGCGCCAGCAGCTTGGGGAGTGCGAACACCGGGGAGCTGTTTTTT. It encodes CASSLGSANTGELFF.

The CDR3 bases are TGTGCCAGCAGCTCCGGATTATTAGCGAACACTGAAGCTTTCTTT. It translates to CASSSGLLANTEAFF. The chain joins TRBV7-3 to TRBJ1-1; D is ambiguous. Germline CDR1 is SGHTA and CDR2 is FQGTGA. V lost 4 bases and J lost 1, with 13 bases in between. CDR3 length: 15 amino acids.

This clone appeared a few times. This chain joins TRBV5-8 and TRBJ2-7, with 8 bases that match TRBD2. Germline assignment: CDR1 SGHTS and CDR2 YDEGEE. This CDR3 contains 12 residues. With 4 bases clipped from V and 10 bases from J, the junction kept 7 bases outside the gene matches. CDR3 loop: CASSPRSGTQYV. CDR3 bases: TGTGCCAGCAGCCCCCGTAGCGGGACTCAGTACGTC.

The gene calls are TRBV5-6 and TRBJ2-7; D is undetermined. The length of the CDR3 is 14 residues. The V and J ends lost 0 bases and 2 bases respectively, with 9 bases between them. The V gene's germline CDR1 is SGHDT and CDR2 YYEEEE. The CDR3 is CASSLAASTYEQYF. The CDR3 DNA reads TGTGCCAGCAGCTTGGCCGCGAGTACCTACGAGCAGTACTTC.

In DNA, the CDR3 is TGTGCCAGCAGCTTAAAGGGACAGGGGCTGACAGATACGCAGTATTTT. Protein product: CASSLKGQGLTDTQYF. The chain recombines TRBV7-9 with TRBJ2-3; 10 bases map to TRBD1. The germline CDR1 and CDR2 sequences are SEHNR and FQNEAQ (reference sequence). Germline trimming cut 2 bases from V and 3 bases from J; bases unmatched to any gene: 5. There are 16 residues in the CDR3.

The chain has TRBV9 and TRBJ1-1, with a tentative D call TRBD1 (6 bases). Per the germline V gene, CDR1 is SGDLS and CDR2 is YYNGEE. CDR3 size: 15 residues. The V gene lost 4 bases and the J gene lost 5 bases, with 18 bases spanning the gap. The CDR3: CASSRSTGFMTEAFF. CDR3 coding DNA: TGTGCCAGCAGCCGGTCAACAGGGTTCATGACTGAAGCTTTCTTT.

The chain couples TRBV28 to TRBJ2-3; 10 nucleotides match TRBD2. V trimming: 6 bases; J trimming: 1 base; junction bases outside the gene matches: 4. CDR1 MDHEN and CDR2 SYDVKM come from the germline V gene. The CDR3 is made up of 15 amino acids. As DNA, the CDR3 is TGTGCCAGCAGCCTAGCGGGAGAAGGCACAGATACGCAGTATTTT. This codes for CASSLAGEGTDTQYF.

This chain links TRBV2 with TRBJ2-6; 11 bases map to TRBD1. CDR3 length equals 19 residues. Trimming at V came to 1 base and at J to 0 bases, leaving 5 bases not matched to a gene. Germline-derived CDR1 and CDR2 are SNHLY and FYNNEI. CDR3 region: CASSEGRTGGISGANVLTF. The DNA of the CDR3 is TGTGCCAGCAGTGAAGGGAGGACAGGGGGCATCTCTGGGGCCAACGTCCTGACTTTC.

The gene calls are TRBV10-3 and TRBJ1-1, with 9 bases aligning to TRBD1. Trimming removed 4 bases from V and 1 base from J; junction bases left unmatched: 4. CDR1 and CDR2 from the germline V gene are ENHRY and SYGVKD. The CDR3 length is 15 residues. The CDR3 coding sequence is TGTGCCATCAGTGGACAGGGGGACTCGAACACTGAAGCTTTCTTT. Translating gives CAISGQGDSNTEAFF.

V usage is TRBV2 and J usage is TRBJ1-1; no clear D. Per germline, CDR1 SNHLY and CDR2 FYNNEI. The V end was cut by 6 bases, the J end by 6 bases, with 8 bases between. The CDR3 totals 11 residues. The CDR3 nucleotides are TGTGCCAGCAGCGAATTAGCTGAAGCTTTCTTT. Translating it yields CASSELAEAFF.

For the CDR3, the DNA is TGTGCCAGCGGGCTAGCGGAGCTAGGCTACGAGCAGTACTTC. Translating gives CASGLAELGYEQYF. The chain uses TRBV2 and TRBJ2-7, with 7 bases fitting TRBD2. CDR3 length: 14 residues. The junction had 10 bases not matched to a gene; V was cut back by 8 bases and J by 3 bases. Germline V CDR1 and CDR2: SNHLY, FYNNEI. Full variable domain (remainder filled in from reference TRBV2 and TRBJ2-7): EPEVTQTPSHQVTQMGQEVILRCVPISNHLYFYWYRQILGQKVEFLVSFYNNEISEKSEIFDDQFSVERPDGSNFTLKIRSTKLEDSAMYFCASGLAELGYEQYFGPGTRLTVT.

The rearrangement uses TRBV29-1 and TRBJ2-7; 7 nucleotides line up with TRBD2. The germline CDR1 and CDR2 sequences are SQVTM and ANQGSEA. V shed 7 bases, J shed 2 bases, and the junction held 11 bases outside the gene matches. The CDR3 loop spans 14 amino acids. The CDR3 DNA is TGCAGCGCCGCAAGGGACTACGAAACCTACGAGCAGTACTTC. This encodes CSAARDYETYEQYF.

This clone was observed a few times. This chain connects TRBV6-1 to TRBJ1-3; no clear D. The CDR3 runs to 15 residues. The V end lost 6 bases, the J end lost 0 bases, and 12 bases lay between the germline ends. Germline V gene data show CDR1 as MNHNS and CDR2 as SASEGT. This CDR3 reads CASRPSGVSGNTIYF. Here the CDR3 DNA reads TGTGCCAGCAGGCCCTCGGGAGTCTCTGGAAACACCATATATTTT.

The genes are TRBV7-2 and TRBJ2-1, with TRBD2 matching 8 bases. J gave up 4 bases and V 6 bases, and 20 bases lay outside the gene matches. The CDR3 has 19 residues. Per the germline V gene, CDR1 is SGHTA and CDR2 is FQGNSA. The chain's CDR3 is CASSPPLRLASFLYNEQFF. In DNA form, the CDR3 reads TGTGCCAGCAGTCCCCCCCTTAGACTAGCGTCATTTCTGTACAATGAGCAGTTCTTC.

This chain connects TRBV5-6 to TRBJ1-2; no reliable D call. V lost 0 bases to trimming and J lost 5 bases, with 8 bases between them. This CDR3 contains 13 residues. Germline-derived CDR1 and CDR2 are SGHDT and YYEEEE. This CDR3 reads CASSLVGGYGYTF. CDR3 coding DNA: TGTGCCAGCAGCTTGGTGGGCGGGTATGGCTACACCTTC.